These 21 T cell receptor beta chains share one sample of origin, sequenced in a study of human T cells and chemical hapten exposure. As to time point: patch test 1, 2 weeks after DPC sensitization. As to treatment: therapeutic diphenylcyclopropenone sensitization with weekly scalp DPC. TCRdb processed the RACE reads anew with MiXCR; each CDR3 protein has one entry. This table has about 80,000 distinct CDR3 sequences, 6% to 9% appearing once. The material sequenced was whole blood, taken in connection with sensitization to the hapten diphenylcyclopropenone (DPC). These receptors all stem from a woman in her 30s with alopecia areata. Some clones in this sample may be carry-over from other donors' samples.

This clonotype was observed at least ten times. The chain combines TRBV7-6 with TRBJ2-3; D not resolved. Germline CDR1 SGHVS, CDR2 FNYEAQ. This CDR3 contains 12 residues. Trimming stripped 1 base from V and 5 bases from J, with 4 bases between. In DNA, the CDR3 is TGTGCCAGCAGCTTAGGTGAAGATACGCAGTATTTT. It encodes CASSLGEDTQYF.

This clonotype occurred a few times. One junction end disagrees with the germline gene, perhaps due to a read error. V usage is TRBV7-7 and J usage is TRBJ2-2; D perhaps matches TRBD1 (5 bases). CDR1 SSHAT and CDR2 FNYEAQ come from the germline V gene (reference sequence). The CDR3 extends over 15 amino acids. CDR3 coding DNA: TGTGCTAGCAGCTTAGACAGCGCCGACACCGGGGAGCTGTTTTTT. It encodes CASSLDSADTGELFF.

Many counts were recorded for this clonotype. The CDR3 sequence: CASRKQGYDNSPLHF. CDR3 bases: TGTGCCAGCAGAAAACAGGGTTACGATAATTCACCCCTCCACTTT. The chain has TRBV7-2 and TRBJ1-6, with D maybe TRBD1 (6 bases). Trimming took off 6 bases at V and 5 bases at J, with 14 bases between the two ends. The CDR3 is 15 amino acids. The germline V gene encodes CDR1 SGHTA and CDR2 FQGNSA.

This clonotype has more than one count but fewer than ten. Written as DNA, the CDR3 is TGTGCCAGCAGCGTAGCGGGGGCTTCCTACAATGAGCAGTTCTTC. Translation gives CASSVAGASYNEQFF. The V and J genes are TRBV9 and TRBJ2-1; D tentatively reads TRBD1 or TRBD2 (6 bases each). Trimming removed 0 bases at V and 1 base at J, with 8 bases between. This CDR3 is built from 15 residues. Germline loops: CDR1 SGDLS, CDR2 YYNGEE.

This clonotype was counted many times. The rearrangement links TRBV9 to TRBJ2-1; 12 nucleotides agree with TRBD1. The V gene end was trimmed by 3 bases and the J gene end by 7 bases; junction bases not matched to a gene: 8. CDR3 length: 16 residues. The germline V gene encodes CDR1 SGDLS and CDR2 YYNGEE. The CDR3 region is CASSAPGQGAWNEQFF. The CDR3 nucleotides read TGTGCCAGCAGCGCCCCGGGACAGGGGGCTTGGAATGAGCAGTTCTTC.

This clonotype was recorded at least ten times. The chain has TRBV7-2 and TRBJ1-1; D is unresolved. V was pared by 6 bases and J by 2 bases, with 13 bases between. The CDR3 covers 14 residues. Germline V CDR1 and CDR2: SGHTA, FQGNSA. This chain's CDR3 is CASRHQRDNTEAFF. CDR3 in DNA: TGTGCCAGCAGACACCAAAGGGATAACACTGAAGCTTTCTTT. The whole variable domain, remainder taken from reference TRBV7-2 and TRBJ1-1, is GAGVSQSPSNKVTEKGKDVELRCDPISGHTALYWYRQSLGQGLEFLIYFQGNSAPDKSGLPSDRFSAERTGGSVSTLTIQRTQQEDSAVYLCASRHQRDNTEAFFGQGTRLTVV.

Many counts were recorded for this clonotype. The V call is TRBV20-1, the J call TRBJ2-2, with a tentative D call TRBD2 (6 bases). CDR1 is DFQATT and CDR2 is SNEGSKA in the germline V gene (reference sequence). The CDR3 is made up of 13 amino acids. V was trimmed by 3 bases and J by 6 bases, leaving 11 bases between them. CDR3 coding DNA: TGCAGTGCTAGCCTAGCGTCTGCCGGGGAGCTGTTTTTT. As protein: CSASLASAGELFF.

J is TRBJ1-3 and V is TRBV6-5; 9 positions match TRBD1. The CDR3 length is 16 residues. The germline V gene has CDR1 MNHEY and CDR2 SVGAGI. Trimming took 7 bases from V and 0 from J; bases not matched to a gene: 7. This CDR3 reads CASKQQGAYSGNTIYF. The CDR3 DNA sequence: TGTGCCAGCAAACAACAGGGGGCCTACTCTGGAAACACCATATATTTT.

This clonotype was found many times. The chain is built from TRBV2 and TRBJ2-1; 7 nucleotides align to TRBD1. This CDR3 contains 18 residues. Germline-derived CDR1 and CDR2 are SNHLY and FYNNEI. V trimming: 2 bases; J trimming: 0 bases; junction bases outside the gene matches: 10. The CDR3 sequence: CASSEQLGGTGSYNEQFF. The CDR3, as DNA: TGTGCCAGCAGTGAACAGTTAGGGGGCACTGGCTCCTACAATGAGCAGTTCTTC.

Ten or more counts support this clonotype. The chain recombines TRBV20-1 with TRBJ1-3, with TRBD1 matching 9 bases. The CDR3 runs 16 residues. Losses at the gene ends were 0 bases for V and 6 bases for J; bases not matched to a gene: 9. Germline-derived CDR1 and CDR2 are DFQATT and SNEGSKA (reference sequence). CDR3 loop: CSARDSETGGVNTIYF. The CDR3 region has the DNA TGCAGTGCTAGAGATTCCGAGACAGGGGGTGTAAACACCATATATTTT.

The chain has TRBV2 and TRBJ1-1; tentative D call: TRBD1 (5 bases). Germline V gene lookup returns CDR1 SNHLY and CDR2 FYNNEI. The CDR3 has 14 residues. The ends were cut back, 5 bases at V and 0 bases at J, with 10 bases in the middle. CDR3 protein: CASSWGRMNTEAFF. The CDR3 DNA sequence: TGTGCCAGCAGTTGGGGACGGATGAACACTGAAGCTTTCTTT.

About this clonotype itself: It may be a read error: a sequence one base away is much more abundant. The chain carries TRBV6-6 and TRBJ2-7; 7 positions match TRBD2. Germline CDR1 reads MNHNY; CDR2 reads SVGAGI (reference sequence). Germline trimming cut 0 bases from V and 6 bases from J; bases unmatched to any gene: 8. The CDR3 is 15 amino acids. CDR3 coding DNA: TGTGCCAGCAGTTACTCCCTGGGGGGGAACGTCGAGCAGTACTTC. It codes for CASSYSLGGNVEQYF.

This clonotype was detected a few times. The CDR3 region is CASSLRWPDTEAFF. The CDR3 DNA reads as TGTGCCAGCAGCTTGCGGTGGCCAGACACTGAAGCTTTCTTT. The chain has TRBV5-6 and TRBJ1-1; D is unresolved. Germline V gene data show CDR1 as SGHDT and CDR2 as YYEEEE. Trimming left V 1 base short and J 3 bases short, with 10 bases between. CDR3 length: 14 amino acids.

Many counts were recorded for this clonotype. This chain connects TRBV2 to TRBJ1-6; D unresolved. Germline values: CDR1 SNHLY, CDR2 FYNNEI. Trimming left V 6 bases short and J 5 bases short, with 8 bases between. The CDR3 length is 13 residues. The chain's CDR3 is CASSTTHNSPLHF. The CDR3 nucleotides are TGTGCCAGCAGCACAACACATAATTCACCCCTCCACTTT.

This clonotype has only a few counts. V and J are TRBV7-6 and TRBJ1-1, with 12 nucleotides matching TRBD1. The V gene end was trimmed by 0 bases and the J gene end by 1 base; junction bases not matched to a gene: 3. Germline-derived CDR1 and CDR2 are SGHVS and FNYEAQ. This CDR3 comprises 17 residues. CDR3 residues: CASSLAPGQGANTEAFF. DNA for the CDR3: TGTGCCAGCAGCTTAGCTCCGGGACAGGGGGCGAACACTGAAGCTTTCTTT.

This clonotype came up many times. The CDR3 coding sequence is TGTGCCAGCAGCCGCAGAGACGTCGGGGAGCAGTACTTC. Encoded protein: CASSRRDVGEQYF. The chain employs TRBV7-9 and TRBJ2-7; unclear D gene. The V end was cut by 5 bases, the J end by 7 bases, with 15 bases between. The germline gives CDR1 SEHNR, CDR2 FQNEAQ (reference sequence). The CDR3 length is 13 residues.

This clonotype occurred many times. The V call is TRBV6-4, the J call TRBJ2-2, with 10 bases matching TRBD2. Looked up from germline, CDR1 is MRHNA and CDR2 is SNTAGT. Losses at the gene ends were 2 bases for V and 3 bases for J; bases not matched to a gene: 0. The length of the CDR3 is 15 residues. The CDR3 region has the DNA TGTGCCAGCAGTGACGGGACTAGCGACACCGGGGAGCTGTTTTTT. It codes for CASSDGTSDTGELFF.

The chain has TRBV20-1 and TRBJ1-4; D call uncertain. V lost 5 bases to trimming and J lost 0 bases, with 16 bases between them. CDR1 DFQATT and CDR2 SNEGSKA come from the germline V gene (reference sequence). There are 16 residues in the CDR3. CDR3 protein: CSAPDPRLATNEKLFF. As DNA, the CDR3 is TGCAGTGCTCCAGACCCCCGCCTTGCAACTAATGAAAAACTGTTTTTT.

The V and J genes are TRBV10-3 and TRBJ2-3; 8 bases align to TRBD1. Germline CDR1 reads ENHRY; CDR2 reads SYGVKD. CDR3 length equals 14 residues. J gave up 2 bases and V 8 bases, and 6 bases lay outside the gene matches. The CDR3 sequence is CAIRGQANTDTQYF. The CDR3 DNA is TGTGCCATCCGGGGACAGGCTAACACAGATACGCAGTATTTT.

This clonotype showed up many times. This chain joins TRBV12-3 or TRBV12-4 and TRBJ2-7; D is ambiguous. The V and J ends lost 3 bases and 4 bases respectively, with 10 bases between them. This CDR3 comprises 13 residues. CDR3 sequence (DNA): TGTGCCAGCAGTTTCTCGGCCGCATACGAGCAGTACTTC. Translating gives CASSFSAAYEQYF.

Only a few counts were recorded for this clonotype. This sequence joins TRBV5-1 and TRBJ1-2, with a weak D call TRBD1 (5 bases). Germline loops: CDR1 SGHRS, CDR2 YFSETQ. This CDR3 contains 14 residues. V lost 5 bases, J lost 4 bases, and 15 bases lay in between. In DNA form, the CDR3 reads TGCGCCAGCAGGGGCCAGGGACCCAGCTATGGCTACACCTTC. Translating gives CASRGQGPSYGYTF.